Included here is one T cell receptor (beta chain) sequence, with context. This clone is classified as medium-sized (0.01 to 0.1%). There is no known antigen for this receptor. Qualities for individual bases were not recorded, and no much larger clone is one base off. Libraries were prepared through the immunoSEQ multiplex PCR assay. The clones in this table, taken by TCRdb from immuneACCESS, are in-frame only. Not every clone is retained; where verified, under half of the shortfall comes from an unresolved V gene, and the cause of the rest is unknown. Within this sample are about 64,000 clones, with approximately 65% of them counted one time only. Together, the top ten hold about 8% of the sample. Focal radiation therapy combined with CTLA-4 blockade (ipilimumab) was tested in patients with chemo-refractory metastatic non-small-cell lung cancer. From cysteine to phenylalanine, the CDR3 is 11 amino acids long. Only the CDR3 DNA stays, 33 bases, in frame from base 1. CDR1 and CDR2 are read off the germline V gene (reference sequence) as DFQATT and SNEGSKA.

These data come from a study of radiotherapy plus CTLA-4 blockade in lung cancer (dated by TCRdb to the late 2010s). Regarding the research as a whole: Among the enrolled patients, around 17% had an objective response, and around 31% reached disease control. General conclusions and limits of the study: Increased serum interferon-beta after radiation, together with early dynamic changes in blood T cell clones, were reported to be the strongest predictors of response. After treatment with radiotherapy and ipilimumab, TCR clones that came from tumors expanded in the peripheral blood.

The clonotype was recovered from a human donor with non-small cell lung cancer whose response to radiotherapy plus ipilimumab could not be evaluated. The specimen was peripheral blood, collected from a patient treated with radiotherapy plus ipilimumab. The chain was built from TRBV20-1 and TRBJ1-2, with 7 bases aligning to TRBD1. At the DNA level, the sequence is TGCATAGGACAGGACGACTATGGCTACACCTTC. Its protein is CIGQDDYGYTF.